The subject of this entry is one T cell receptor (beta chain). The data originate from a study of long-term antiretroviral therapy in people with HIV. Germline loops: CDR1 ENHRY, CDR2 SYGVKD. V was pared by 8 bases and J by 7 bases, with 7 bases of the junction left unmatched. The CDR3 length is 13 residues. Survey level was the resolution at which the v3.0 immunoSEQ assay ran. Assay: immunoSEQ multiplex PCR; the TCRdb copy retains only in-frame clones and omits some. Of about 34,000 clones in the sample, 94% were seen once. The sequence came from a woman between 50 and 59 years old with HIV. J is TRBJ2-2 and V is TRBV10-3; 7 bases agree with TRBD1. Sequencing was performed on unsorted PBMCs, taken just over 5 years after starting antiretroviral therapy. The DNA of the CDR3 is TGTGCCATCGCTTCTCAGGGGGACGGGGAGCTGTTTTTT. Residues: CAIASQGDGELFF.